This TCR beta chain comes out of a study of post-analysis software for immune sequencing data. The overall study: Disease trajectories encompassed relapsing-remitting, secondary progressive and progressive-relapsing multiple sclerosis.

Study results and limitations: There were five TRBV segments more frequent in patients than controls, and TRBV5-6, TRBV5-1 and TRBV20-1 were among them. Clustering by F measure revealed strong co-clustering among samples prepared together in one batch. The study found significantly lower normalized Chao1 diversity in multiple sclerosis patients than in controls.

Each TCR beta cDNA library carried unique molecular identifiers. The source material, roughly 0.85 to 10 million T cells, gave rise to 400,000 to 550,000 cDNA molecules. TCRdb reprocessed the PCR reads via MiXCR and lists one record per CDR3 protein. The sample consists of roughly 650,000 distinct CDR3 sequences, roughly three fifths of them appearing once. Details on this clonotype: Its antigen is currently unknown.

Germline-derived CDR1 and CDR2 are ENHRY and SYGVKD. This CDR3 has 15 residues. J was trimmed by 3 bases and V by 9 bases; bases with no gene match: 6. J is TRBJ2-6 and V is TRBV10-3; 9 bases align to TRBD1. The receptor comes from a girl aged 2-10 years with multiple sclerosis. Input material: blood. The CDR3 coding sequence is TGTGCCATAGGACAGGGGATCTTTGGGGCCAACGTCCTGACTTTC. Translating it yields CAIGQGIFGANVLTF.